This T cell receptor beta chain was identified during a study of blood T cell repertoires in COVID-19. In the study overall: COVID-19 samples collected from the United States, Italy and Spain covered acute and convalescent phases. The analysed material was cDNA or gDNA that came from T cells, B-cell-depleted T cells, or PBMCs.

Germline assignment: CDR1 LGHNA and CDR2 YNFKEQ. V lost 0 bases and J lost 2, with 18 bases in between. The CDR3 contains 18 residues. Per the original methods: Estimation of nucleated cell counts was performed using reference gene primer amplification. Assay: immunoSEQ multiplex PCR; the TCRdb copy retains only in-frame clones and omits some. V and J calls and clone size follow that table, whereas D and trimming were derived from the DNA. The sample has about 250,000 clones; 87% are singletons. V is TRBV4-2 and J is TRBJ2-3; the D is unclear. Sequences were obtained from peripheral blood. The sequence was collected from a man between 18 and 35 years old with active or convalescent COVID-19. The CDR3, as DNA: TGTGCCAGCAGCCAAGATCCGATGCTGGGCGCCGCCACAGATACGCAGTATTTT. It encodes CASSQDPMLGAATDTQYF.